This T cell receptor beta chain was sequenced for a study of radiotherapy plus CTLA-4 blockade in lung cancer. Using immunoSEQ multiplex PCR, the repertoire was profiled, and TCRdb retains in-frame clones only, with some absent. This repertoire shows more than 30,000 clones, around 70% found once; its top ten account for 4%. Findings and limits, study-wide: Researchers report tumor-derived TCR clones expanding in blood after radiotherapy plus ipilimumab.

The CDR3 runs to 19 residues. This clone was found once. As yet, its antigen is unknown. This clonotype was sampled from a human donor with non-small cell lung cancer who had stable disease on radiotherapy plus ipilimumab. V is TRBV21-1 and J is TRBJ2-5; TRBD1, the D gene given by the table, was not confirmed from the DNA. The better agreement between TRBJ2-7 and the DNA end casts doubt on the J call. TRBV21-1 is designated a pseudogene. The material was peripheral blood, obtained from a patient treated with radiotherapy plus ipilimumab. The CDR3 DNA reads as TGTGCCAGCAGCCTTCCCGGGACAGGGTGGCCTAGCGGCGCCTACGAGCAGTACTTC. Its protein product is CASSLPGTGWPSGAYEQYF.